There are a few counts of the clone carrying this T cell receptor beta chain. V lost 5 bases and J 6 bases, leaving 10 bases between the germline ends. The CDR3 covers 13 residues. Germline V gene data show CDR1 as MDHEN and CDR2 as SYDVKM. The data belong to a study of Graves' ophthalmopathy and Graves' hyperthyroidism. Scientists amplified the TCR beta CDR3 regions from RNA transcripts. HTBI-primed first-round RT-PCR preceded second-round multiplex PCR. TCRdb analysed the multiplex PCR reads with MiXCR anew, one entry per CDR3 protein. The table lists 600,000 to 650,000 distinct CDR3 sequences, around a fifth of them singletons. Reliance was placed on clinical symptoms, serum thyroxine, TRAb, thyroid ultrasound and orbital computed tomography for diagnosis.

The chain uses TRBV28 and TRBJ2-2, with D perhaps TRBD1 (5 bases). Specimen: peripheral blood. This clonotype was sampled from a woman between 18 and 29 years old with stable Graves' hyperthyroidism. Some clones in this sample may be carry-over from other donors' samples. The CDR3 sequence is CASSNLGAGELFF. The CDR3 DNA sequence: TGTGCCAGCAGTAACTTAGGGGCCGGGGAGCTGTTTTTT.